The clone carrying this T cell receptor (beta chain) was recorded at least ten times. Its antigen is not known. The library labeled individual cDNA molecules by adding unique molecular identifiers to them. MiXCR, applied by TCRdb to the RACE reads, yields one record per CDR3 protein. Among tens of thousands of distinct CDR3 sequences, around 12% were seen once, and the ten largest hold 5.7%. V lost 3 bases and J 11 bases, leaving 10 bases between the germline ends. Germline assignment: CDR1 SQVTM and CDR2 ANQGSEA. This CDR3 spans 10 amino acids. These data belong to a study of human T cells and chemical hapten exposure. The wider study: The patient population, which was mostly female, had alopecia areata, totalis or universalis.

General study results and limits: Sensitization with DPC brought no change to TCRs above 1 in 1000 in frequency.

Time point indicated: pre-sensitization, week 0. Treatment specified: therapeutic diphenylcyclopropenone sensitization with weekly scalp DPC. Extraction yielded total RNA from whole blood (unfractionated). The chain has TRBV29-1 and TRBJ1-1; D remains unclear. This receptor was taken from a woman under 40 with alopecia areata. Some clones in this sample may be carry-over from other donors' samples. The sample was whole blood, taken in connection with sensitization to the hapten diphenylcyclopropenone (DPC). This chain's CDR3 is CSVEEGSAFF. The DNA of the CDR3 is TGCAGCGTTGAGGAGGGATCGGCTTTCTTT.